These 26 T cell receptor beta chains originate from one sample sequenced in a study of control samples from healthy donors and cancer patients (TCRdb year 2020). The library came from the immunoSEQ multiplex PCR assay. TCRdb retrieved this table from immuneACCESS and kept in-frame rearrangements only. Not all clones are present; in checked studies, unresolved V genes account for under half, and no reason is known for the remainder. The table for this sample lists about 160,000 clones; roughly 94% of them were counted only once. The top ten hold about 8.5% of the sample. Sequencing was performed on blood. The receptors originated from a woman aged 40-49 years in good health.

The V call is TRBV11-2, the J call TRBJ2-3, with TRBD1 as a possible D gene (6 bases). Trimming removed 1 base from V and 1 base from J, with 9 bases in between. The length of the CDR3 is 15 residues. The V gene's germline CDR1 is SGHAT and CDR2 FQNNGV. The CDR3 spells CASSLGGHRTDTQYF. The CDR3 DNA reads as TGTGCCAGCAGCTTAGGGGGACACCGCACAGATACGCAGTATTTT.

The V gene is TRBV7-2, the J gene TRBJ1-4, with 8 bases matching TRBD1. CDR1 is SGHTA, CDR2 FQGNSA, per germline. V shed 5 bases, J shed 8 bases, and the junction held 4 bases outside the gene matches. CDR3 length: 13 residues. The CDR3: CASSRTGREKLFF. The DNA for the CDR3 is TGTGCCAGCAGCAGGACAGGGAGGGAAAAACTGTTTTTT.

The chain uses TRBV4-1 and TRBJ2-1; 8 positions agree with TRBD1. This CDR3 region has 15 residues. Germline loops: CDR1 MGHRA, CDR2 YSYEKL. Losses at the gene ends were 1 base for V and 8 bases for J; bases not matched to a gene: 7. CDR3 sequence reads: CASSQAGTGFDEQFF. Written as DNA, the CDR3 is TGCGCCAGCAGCCAAGCCGGGACAGGATTCGATGAGCAGTTCTTC.

CDR3 sequence reads: CASSPNQGMGNQPQHF. Here the CDR3 DNA reads TGTGCCAGCTCACCGAATCAGGGAATGGGCAATCAGCCCCAGCATTTT. This rearrangement joins TRBV18 to TRBJ1-5; possible D gene TRBD1, 5 bases. This CDR3 comprises 16 residues. Trimming removed 3 bases at V and 2 bases at J, with 14 bases between. CDR1 is KGHSH, CDR2 LQKENI, per germline.

V is TRBV4-3 and J is TRBJ2-1; 7 positions match TRBD2. CDR1 and CDR2 from the germline V gene are LGHNA and YSLEER. Trimming cost V 4 bases and J 6 bases; bases outside gene matches: 12. The CDR3 is made up of 16 amino acids. CDR3 region: CASSRAKGGRSNEQFF. In DNA form, the CDR3 reads TGCGCCAGCAGCCGAGCTAAGGGCGGGAGATCCAATGAGCAGTTCTTC.

J is TRBJ1-2 and V is TRBV28, with 10 bases matching TRBD1. Losses at the gene ends were 5 bases for V and 4 bases for J; bases not matched to a gene: 10. The CDR3 runs to 16 residues. Germline values: CDR1 MDHEN, CDR2 SYDVKM. CDR3 nucleotides: TGTGCCAGCAGTCCTGGGGACAGGGGCTTAGGCTATGGCTACACCTTC. This sequence encodes CASSPGDRGLGYGYTF.

This chain links TRBV12-3 or TRBV12-4 with TRBJ1-2; no clear D. This CDR3 region has 12 residues. V shed 2 bases and J shed 4 bases, with 5 bases lying between them. CDR3 nucleotides: TGTGCCAGCAGTTTACAGATCTATGGCTACACCTTC. Amino acids: CASSLQIYGYTF.

The chain uses TRBV12-5 and TRBJ1-1; the D is unclear. CDR3 length equals 13 residues. V was cut by 1 base and J by 5 bases, with 8 bases left in between. Germline values: CDR1 LGHNT, CDR2 FRNRAP. CDR3 loop: CASGLGRVTEAFF. CDR3 coding DNA: TGTGCTAGTGGTTTGGGCCGGGTAACTGAAGCTTTCTTT.

This chain links TRBV5-1 with TRBJ1-1; D call uncertain. The CDR3 spans 14 residues. Between the trimmed V and J ends, which lost 1 base and 1 base, there was a span of 8 bases. Germline-derived CDR1 and CDR2 are SGHRS and YFSETQ. The CDR3 bases are TGCGCCAGCAGCTTGTCAATGGGGAACACTGAAGCTTTCTTT. Translated: CASSLSMGNTEAFF.

The gene calls are TRBV3-1 (or the pseudogene TRBV3-2) and TRBJ2-1, with 8 bases matching TRBD2. J lost 6 bases, V lost 6 bases, and 10 bases had no gene match. Germline V gives CDR1 LGHDT, CDR2 YNNKEL (reference sequence). There are 15 residues in the CDR3. CDR3 DNA sequence: TGTGCCAGCAGTCCCGCCGGACTAGCCTCCAATGAGCAGTTCTTC. This sequence encodes CASSPAGLASNEQFF.

This sequence joins TRBV7-2 and TRBJ1-2; D is ambiguous. Germline CDR1 reads SGHTA; CDR2 reads FQGNSA. V dropped 1 base and J dropped 4 bases, with 13 bases sitting between them. The CDR3 runs 15 residues. For the CDR3, the DNA is TGTGCCAGCAGCTTAGAGCCGACGGTAATCTATGGCTACACCTTC. It translates to CASSLEPTVIYGYTF.

The V and J genes are TRBV19 and TRBJ2-3; 9 bases map to TRBD2. The CDR3 has 17 residues. V shed 6 bases and J 8 bases; nucleotides not matched to a gene: 18. Germline V lookup: CDR1 LNHDA, CDR2 SQIVND (reference sequence). The CDR3 DNA reads as TGTGCCAGTAGCCCCACCTTGACTAGCGGCCTGGGGACTACGCAGTATTTT. It is translated as CASSPTLTSGLGTTQYF.

V gene TRBV19 combines with J gene TRBJ1-1; weak D call: TRBD1 (5 bases). Germline-derived CDR1 and CDR2 are LNHDA and SQIVND (reference sequence). V lost 3 bases and J 1 base, leaving 12 bases between the germline ends. The CDR3 is 15 amino acids. As DNA, the CDR3 is TGTGCCAGTAGTATTTCGTTCGGGGGGAACACTGAAGCTTTCTTT. Translation gives CASSISFGGNTEAFF.

The chain carries TRBV6-6 and TRBJ2-1, with D perhaps TRBD1 (5 bases). Germline V gene data show CDR1 as MNHNY and CDR2 as SVGAGI (reference sequence). Trimming left V 0 bases short and J 10 bases short, with 19 bases between. The CDR3 covers 16 residues. In nucleotides, the CDR3 is TGTGCCAGCAGTTACTCCCGCACTGGGGCAGCTTTAGAGCAGTTCTTC. Protein sequence: CASSYSRTGAALEQFF.

The rearrangement links TRBV9 to TRBJ2-3, with TRBD2 identical over 12 bases. V shed 4 bases, J shed 3 bases, and the junction held 18 bases outside the gene matches. Germline CDR1 is SGDLS and CDR2 is YYNGEE. The CDR3 is made up of 20 amino acids. This CDR3 reads CASSSRLIRLAGDGTDTQYF. The CDR3 DNA reads as TGTGCCAGCAGCTCTAGACTTATACGACTAGCGGGAGATGGTACAGATACGCAGTATTTT.

The rearrangement joins TRBV7-9 to TRBJ1-6; no definite D call. This CDR3 contains 11 residues. V was pared by 4 bases and J by 11 bases, with 6 bases between. Germline V lookup: CDR1 SEHNR, CDR2 FQNEAQ (reference sequence). CDR3 sequence reads: CASSSRTPLHF. Here the CDR3 DNA reads TGTGCCAGCAGCTCCAGGACACCCCTCCACTTT.

This chain links TRBV23-1 with TRBJ1-1, with D possibly matching TRBD1 (5 bases). TRBV23-1 is an ORF for which the function is uncertain. V dropped 3 bases and J dropped 2 bases, with 13 bases sitting between them. The CDR3 runs to 15 residues. The CDR3 DNA sequence: TGCGCCAGCAGTCAGCAAGGGGCCTATAACACTGAAGCTTTCTTT. Encoded protein: CASSQQGAYNTEAFF.

The chain has TRBV24-1 and TRBJ1-1; D might be TRBD1 (5 bases). The CDR3 consists of 14 residues. The ends were cut back, 12 bases at V and 4 bases at J, with 20 bases in the middle. Germline-derived CDR1 and CDR2 are KGHDR and SFDVKD. CDR3 protein: CAYYMALGTTEAFF. CDR3 coding DNA: TGTGCCTACTATATGGCCTTGGGGACCACTGAAGCTTTCTTT.

The chain combines TRBV28 with TRBJ2-7; 9 nucleotides line up with TRBD1. CDR3 length: 14 amino acids. The trim removed 6 bases at V and 3 bases at J, leaving 6 bases unmatched. Germline V gene data show CDR1 as MDHEN and CDR2 as SYDVKM. This chain's CDR3 is CASRQGQGFYEQYF. CDR3 DNA sequence: TGTGCCAGCAGGCAGGGACAGGGATTCTACGAGCAGTACTTC.

This clone was counted once. The junction does not match germline at one end; this may be a read error. The chain carries TRBV7-7 and TRBJ2-1; TRBD2 aligns across 10 bases. The CDR3 is 14 residues long. CDR1 is SSHAT and CDR2 is FNYEAQ in the germline V gene (reference sequence). The CDR3 sequence is CASSLAGGYNEQFF. Written as DNA, the CDR3 is TGTGCTAGCAGCTTAGCGGGAGGTTACAATGAGCAGTTCTTC.

Comments on this clone: Its ends do not fully match the called genes, so a read error is possible. The genes are TRBV5-4 and TRBJ2-5; D is possibly TRBD2 (5 bases). Per the germline V gene, CDR1 is SGHNT and CDR2 is YYREEE (reference sequence). There are 14 residues in the CDR3. CDR3: CARSLMRAEETQYF. CDR3 sequence (DNA): TGTGCCCGCAGCTTGATGCGGGCTGAGGAGACCCAGTACTTC.

The chain is built from TRBV5-1 and TRBJ1-5, with D unresolved. The CDR3 runs to 16 residues. V was trimmed by 0 bases and J by 1 base, leaving 11 bases between them. Germline CDR1 SGHRS, CDR2 YFSETQ. CDR3 in DNA: TGCGCCAGCAGCTTGGACGGGGTAAGGAGCAATCAGCCCCAGCATTTT. Translation gives CASSLDGVRSNQPQHF.

The chain links TRBV6-1 to TRBJ1-5; D is possibly TRBD1 (5 bases). Deletions cut 3 bases from V and 2 bases from J, with 8 bases between. The CDR3 totals 14 residues. Germline values: CDR1 MNHNS, CDR2 SASEGT. Here the CDR3 reads CASSDWGGNQPQHF. CDR3 coding DNA: TGTGCCAGCAGTGATTGGGGGGGCAATCAGCCCCAGCATTTT.

V and J are TRBV7-9 and TRBJ1-2, with a weak D call TRBD1 (5 bases). Germline V gene sequence: CDR1 SEHNR, CDR2 FQNEAQ (reference sequence). V lost 5 bases to trimming and J lost 5 bases, with 9 bases between them. The CDR3 has 12 residues. This CDR3 is CASSVGEYGYTF. In DNA form, the CDR3 reads TGTGCCAGCAGCGTAGGGGAATATGGCTACACCTTC.

This clone was detected a few times. The rearrangement joins TRBV5-1 to TRBJ1-1; no reliable D call. V lost 0 bases and J 4 bases, leaving 13 bases between the germline ends. The V gene's germline CDR1 is SGHRS and CDR2 YFSETQ. The CDR3 runs to 15 residues. The CDR3 sequence: CASSLGGTLGTEAFF. In nucleotides, the CDR3 is TGCGCCAGCAGCTTGGGGGGAACTCTAGGCACTGAAGCTTTCTTT.

The V gene is TRBV7-2, the J gene TRBJ1-6; D gene uncertain. CDR3 size: 17 residues. Germline values: CDR1 SGHTA, CDR2 FQGNSA. Trimming stripped 1 base from V and 0 bases from J, with 10 bases between. The CDR3 is CASSLDGSGSYNSPLHF. The CDR3 DNA reads TGTGCCAGCAGCTTAGACGGGTCCGGCTCCTATAATTCACCCCTCCACTTT. Complete variable domain (other parts from reference TRBV7-2 and TRBJ1-6): GAGVSQSPSNKVTEKGKDVELRCDPISGHTALYWYRQSLGQGLEFLIYFQGNSAPDKSGLPSDRFSAERTGGSVSTLTIQRTQQEDSAVYLCASSLDGSGSYNSPLHFGNGTRLTVT.